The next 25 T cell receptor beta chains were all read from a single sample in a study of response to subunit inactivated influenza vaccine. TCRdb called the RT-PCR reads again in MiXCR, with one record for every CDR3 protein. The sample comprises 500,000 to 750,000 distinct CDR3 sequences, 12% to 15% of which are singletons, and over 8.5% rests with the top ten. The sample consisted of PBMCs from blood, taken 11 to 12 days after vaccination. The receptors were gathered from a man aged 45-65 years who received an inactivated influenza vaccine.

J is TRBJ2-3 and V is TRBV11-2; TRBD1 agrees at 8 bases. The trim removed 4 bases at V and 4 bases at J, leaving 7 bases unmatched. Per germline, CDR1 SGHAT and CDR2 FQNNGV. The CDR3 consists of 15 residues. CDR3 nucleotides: TGTGCCAGCAGCTCGCCAGGGGGCGCTTCAGATACGCAGTATTTT. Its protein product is CASSSPGGASDTQYF.

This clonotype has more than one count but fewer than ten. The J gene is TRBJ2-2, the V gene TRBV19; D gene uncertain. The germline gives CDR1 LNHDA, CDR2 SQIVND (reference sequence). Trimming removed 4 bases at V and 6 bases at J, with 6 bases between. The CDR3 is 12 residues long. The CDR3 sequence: CASSNSPGELFF. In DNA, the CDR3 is TGTGCCAGTAGTAACTCCCCCGGGGAGCTGTTTTTT.

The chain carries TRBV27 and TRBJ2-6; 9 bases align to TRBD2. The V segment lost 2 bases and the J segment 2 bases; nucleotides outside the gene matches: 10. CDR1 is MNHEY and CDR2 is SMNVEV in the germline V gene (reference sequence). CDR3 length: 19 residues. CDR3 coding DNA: TGTGCCAGCAGTTTAAGGATTTGGGCGGGGGGGCCTGGGGCCAACGTCCTGACTTTC. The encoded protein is CASSLRIWAGGPGANVLTF. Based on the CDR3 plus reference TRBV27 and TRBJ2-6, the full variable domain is EAQVTQNPRYLITVTGKKLTVTCSQNMNHEYMSWYRQDPGLGLRQIYYSMNVEVTDKGDVPEGYKVSRKEKRNFPLILESPSPNQTSLYFCASSLRIWAGGPGANVLTFGAGSRLTVL.

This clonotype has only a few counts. Here the CDR3 reads CASTLRGQGYGYTF. The CDR3 nucleotides read TGTGCCAGCACCCTTAGGGGACAGGGCTATGGCTACACCTTC. The genes are TRBV7-8 and TRBJ1-2; TRBD1 matches 9 bases. After removal of 7 bases from V and 4 bases from J, the junction contained 7 bases not matched to a gene. CDR1 is SGHVS, CDR2 FQNEAQ, per germline. This CDR3 region has 14 residues.

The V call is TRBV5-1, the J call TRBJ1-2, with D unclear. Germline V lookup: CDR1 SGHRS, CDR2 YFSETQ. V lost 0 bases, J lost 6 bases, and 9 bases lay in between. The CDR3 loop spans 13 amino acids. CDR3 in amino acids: CASSLDGFNGYTF. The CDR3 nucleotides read TGCGCCAGCAGCTTGGACGGGTTCAATGGCTACACCTTC.

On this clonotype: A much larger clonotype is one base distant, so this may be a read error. The CDR3 nucleotides are TGTGCCAGCAGCCGGGTCAGGGCGGAGACCCAGTACTTC. It codes for CASSRVRAETQYF. The rearrangement joins TRBV7-2 to TRBJ2-5; D possibly corresponds to TRBD1 (5 bases). The CDR3 is 13 residues long. The germline V and J ends were trimmed by 5 bases and 5 bases, with 12 bases remaining between them. Germline V gives CDR1 SGHTA, CDR2 FQGNSA.

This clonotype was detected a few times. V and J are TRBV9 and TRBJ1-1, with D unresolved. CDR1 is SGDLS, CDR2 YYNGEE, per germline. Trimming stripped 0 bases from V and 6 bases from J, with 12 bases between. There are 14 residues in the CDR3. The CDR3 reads CASSVEPAGSEAFF. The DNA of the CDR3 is TGTGCCAGCAGCGTAGAACCTGCGGGGTCTGAAGCTTTCTTT. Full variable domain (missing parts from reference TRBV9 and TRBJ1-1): DSGVTQTPKHLITATGQRVTLRCSPRSGDLSVYWYQQSLDQGLQFLIQYYNGEERAKGNILERFSAQQFPDLHSELNLSSLELGDSALYFCASSVEPAGSEAFFGQGTRLTVV.

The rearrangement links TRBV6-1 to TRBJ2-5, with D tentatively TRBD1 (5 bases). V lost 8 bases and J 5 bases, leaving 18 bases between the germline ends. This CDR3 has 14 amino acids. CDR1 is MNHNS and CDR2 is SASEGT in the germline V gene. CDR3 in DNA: TGTGCCAGCGGCCTGATGGCAGGGATGGAGACCCAGTACTTC. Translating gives CASGLMAGMETQYF.

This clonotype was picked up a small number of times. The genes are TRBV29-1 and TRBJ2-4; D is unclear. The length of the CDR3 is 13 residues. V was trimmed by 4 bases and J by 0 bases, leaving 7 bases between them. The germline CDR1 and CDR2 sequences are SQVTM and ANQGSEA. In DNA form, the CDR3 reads TGCAGCGTTGTCAAAAAAGCCAAAAACATTCAGTACTTC. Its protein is CSVVKKAKNIQYF.

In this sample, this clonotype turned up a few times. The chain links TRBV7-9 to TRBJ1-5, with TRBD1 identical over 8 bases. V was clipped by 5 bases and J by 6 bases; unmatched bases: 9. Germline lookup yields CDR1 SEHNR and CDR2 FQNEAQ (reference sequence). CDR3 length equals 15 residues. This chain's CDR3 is CASSPGRQGSQPQHF. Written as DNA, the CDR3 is TGTGCCAGCAGCCCTGGAAGACAGGGGAGTCAGCCCCAGCATTTT.

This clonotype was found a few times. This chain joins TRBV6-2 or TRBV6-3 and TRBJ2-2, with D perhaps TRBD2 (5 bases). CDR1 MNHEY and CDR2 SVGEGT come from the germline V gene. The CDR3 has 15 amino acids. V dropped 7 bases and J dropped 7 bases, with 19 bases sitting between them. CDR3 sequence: CASTLQLVRGGELFF. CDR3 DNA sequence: TGTGCCAGCACCCTACAACTAGTTCGTGGCGGGGAGCTGTTTTTT.

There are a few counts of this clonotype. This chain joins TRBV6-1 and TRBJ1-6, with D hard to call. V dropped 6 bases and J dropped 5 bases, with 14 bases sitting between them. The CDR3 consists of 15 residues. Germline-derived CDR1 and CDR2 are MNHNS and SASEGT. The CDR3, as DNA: TGTGCCAGCAGCTGGCAAGGGTCTCATAATTCACCCCTCCACTTT. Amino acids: CASSWQGSHNSPLHF.

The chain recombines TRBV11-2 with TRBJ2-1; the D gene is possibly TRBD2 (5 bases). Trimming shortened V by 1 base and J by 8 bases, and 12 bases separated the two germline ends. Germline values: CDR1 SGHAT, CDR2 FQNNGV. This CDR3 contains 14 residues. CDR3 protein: CASSLGSPGDEQFF. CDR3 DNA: TGTGCCAGCAGCTTAGGATCGCCCGGGGATGAGCAGTTCTTC.

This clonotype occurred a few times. The CDR3 region is CASSPPPGEVTGELFF. CDR3 nucleotides: TGTGCCAGCAGCCCCCCCCCGGGGGAGGTCACCGGGGAGCTGTTTTTT. This sequence joins TRBV9 and TRBJ2-2; perhaps TRBD2 as D (6 bases). Germline assignment: CDR1 SGDLS and CDR2 YYNGEE. The CDR3 is 16 residues long. V lost 4 bases and J lost 4, with 17 bases in between.

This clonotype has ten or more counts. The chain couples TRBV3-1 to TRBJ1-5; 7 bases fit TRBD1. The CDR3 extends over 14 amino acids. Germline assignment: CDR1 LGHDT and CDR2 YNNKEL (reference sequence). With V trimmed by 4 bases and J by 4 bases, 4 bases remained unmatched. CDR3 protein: CASSPGQRNQPQHF. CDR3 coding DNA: TGTGCCAGCAGCCCGGGACAGAGGAATCAGCCCCAGCATTTT.

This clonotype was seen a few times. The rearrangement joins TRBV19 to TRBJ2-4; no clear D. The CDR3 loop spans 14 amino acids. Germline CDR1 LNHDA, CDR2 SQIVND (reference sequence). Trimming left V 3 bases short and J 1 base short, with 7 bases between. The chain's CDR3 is CASSIRSAKNIQYF. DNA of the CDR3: TGTGCCAGTAGTATTCGTTCGGCCAAAAACATTCAGTACTTC.

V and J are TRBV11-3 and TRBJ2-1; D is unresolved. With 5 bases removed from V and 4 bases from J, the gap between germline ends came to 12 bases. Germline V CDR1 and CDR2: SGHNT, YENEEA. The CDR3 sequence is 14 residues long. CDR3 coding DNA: TGTGCCAGCAGCGCAAGCGTGGGTTACAATGAGCAGTTCTTC. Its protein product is CASSASVGYNEQFF.

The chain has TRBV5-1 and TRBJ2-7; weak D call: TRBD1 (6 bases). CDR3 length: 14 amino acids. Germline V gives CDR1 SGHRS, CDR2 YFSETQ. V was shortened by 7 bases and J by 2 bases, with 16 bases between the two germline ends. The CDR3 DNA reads TGCGCCAGCCGGGGAAACACAGGGACCTACGAGCAGTACTTC. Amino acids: CASRGNTGTYEQYF. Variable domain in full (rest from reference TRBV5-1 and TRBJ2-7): KAGVTQTPRYLIKTRGQQVTLSCSPISGHRSVSWYQQTPGQGLQFLFEYFSETQRNKGNFPGRFSGRQFSNSRSEMNVSTLELGDSALYLCASRGNTGTYEQYFGPGTRLTVT.

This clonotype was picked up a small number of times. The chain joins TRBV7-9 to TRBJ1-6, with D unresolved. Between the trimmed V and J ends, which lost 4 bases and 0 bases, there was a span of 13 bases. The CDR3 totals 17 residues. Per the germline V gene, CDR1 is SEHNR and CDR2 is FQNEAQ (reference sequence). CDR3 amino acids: CASSSSVGSSYNSPLHF. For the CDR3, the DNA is TGTGCCAGCAGCTCGAGCGTGGGATCCTCCTATAATTCACCCCTCCACTTT.

The CDR3 region has the DNA TGCAGTGCTAGAACCTCGGGACAGGGGGCAAATACTGGCTACACCTTC. Protein sequence: CSARTSGQGANTGYTF. This rearrangement joins TRBV20-1 to TRBJ1-2, with 12 bases fitting TRBD1. Germline CDR1 DFQATT, CDR2 SNEGSKA (reference sequence). Trimming at V came to 2 bases and at J to 7 bases, leaving 11 bases not matched to a gene. CDR3 length: 16 amino acids.

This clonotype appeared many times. The CDR3 protein is CASSFLGDLNQPQHF. The CDR3 bases are TGTGCCAGCAGTTTTCTAGGGGATCTTAATCAGCCCCAGCATTTT. The rearrangement uses TRBV12-3 or TRBV12-4 and TRBJ1-5; perhaps TRBD1 as D (5 bases). Trimming removed 3 bases at V and 4 bases at J, with 13 bases between. CDR3 size: 15 residues.

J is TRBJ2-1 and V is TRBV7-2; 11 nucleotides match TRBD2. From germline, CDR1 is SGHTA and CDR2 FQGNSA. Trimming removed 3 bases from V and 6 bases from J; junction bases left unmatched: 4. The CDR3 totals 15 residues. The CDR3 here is CASSLGLAVLNEQFF. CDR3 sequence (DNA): TGTGCCAGCAGCTTGGGACTAGCGGTACTCAATGAGCAGTTCTTC.

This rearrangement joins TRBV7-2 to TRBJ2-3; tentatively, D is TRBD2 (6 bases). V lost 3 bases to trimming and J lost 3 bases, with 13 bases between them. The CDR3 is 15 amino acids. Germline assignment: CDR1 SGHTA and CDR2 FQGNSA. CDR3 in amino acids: CASSFLGAGTDTQYF. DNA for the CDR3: TGTGCCAGCAGCTTCCTAGGGGCGGGGACAGATACGCAGTATTTT. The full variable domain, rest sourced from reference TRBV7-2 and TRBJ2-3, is GAGVSQSPSNKVTEKGKDVELRCDPISGHTALYWYRQSLGQGLEFLIYFQGNSAPDKSGLPSDRFSAERTGGSVSTLTIQRTQQEDSAVYLCASSFLGAGTDTQYFGPGTRLTVL.

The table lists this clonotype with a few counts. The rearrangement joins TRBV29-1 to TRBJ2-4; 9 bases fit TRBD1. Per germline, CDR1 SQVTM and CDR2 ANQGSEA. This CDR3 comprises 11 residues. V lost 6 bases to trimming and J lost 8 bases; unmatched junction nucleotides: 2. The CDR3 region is CSVDRGDIQYF. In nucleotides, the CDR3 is TGCAGCGTGGACAGGGGAGACATTCAGTACTTC.

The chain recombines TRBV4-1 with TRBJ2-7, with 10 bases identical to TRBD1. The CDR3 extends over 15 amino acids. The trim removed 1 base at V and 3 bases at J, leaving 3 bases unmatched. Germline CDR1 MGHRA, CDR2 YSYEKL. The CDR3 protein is CASSQGRTGGYEQYF. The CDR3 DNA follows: TGCGCCAGCAGCCAAGGGAGGACAGGGGGCTACGAGCAGTACTTC.